This T cell receptor (beta chain) was captured in a study of patients and donors after allogeneic stem cell transplantation. Trimming removed 4 bases from V and 0 bases from J; junction bases left unmatched: 6. The CDR3 spans 17 residues. Looked up from germline, CDR1 is SGHTA and CDR2 is FQGTGA. Using its own MiXCR run on the RT-PCR reads, TCRdb lists one record per CDR3 protein. The profile shows 800,000 to 1,000,000 distinct CDR3 sequences, more than 15% of them singletons. This TCR derives from a human donor who was either an allogeneic HSCT recipient or a stem cell or donor lymphocyte infusion donor (not recorded which). It is not recorded whose cells these are; they may come from a transplant donor. Sequenced sample: blood, either unsorted or a sorted T cell fraction (not recorded which). The gene calls are TRBV7-3 and TRBJ2-6; 7 nucleotides agree with TRBD1. CDR3 sequence reads: CASSSPTGSSGANVLTF. For the CDR3, the DNA is TGTGCCAGCAGCTCCCCGACAGGGAGCTCTGGGGCCAACGTCCTGACTTTC.